These T cell receptor beta chains were read from a single sample in a study of lymphopenia after photon versus proton radiotherapy. The assay was immunoSEQ multiplex PCR, and TCRdb's table has in-frame clones only and misses some. The sample holds 50,000 to 60,000 clones; roughly 90% are singletons and the top ten take approximately 19%. The sequenced sample was peripheral blood, obtained from a patient treated with photon-based radiotherapy. Receptors were obtained from a woman in her thirties or forties with cholangiocarcinoma. Both conserved end residues are part of each CDR3. Fields, in order: CDR3 DNA, CDR3 protein, clone size, D gene, V gene, J gene. The D gene is left open where the match is weak. Clone size appears in some rows only: once, few, many, or a class for an expanded clone.

CDR3 DNA: TGTGCCAGCAGCCCATTATCGGCTCGTGAAAAACTGTTTTTT
CDR3 protein: CASSPLSAREKLFF
clone size: .
D gene: .
V gene: TRBV7-2
J gene: TRBJ1-4

CDR3 DNA: TGTGCCAGCCAAATGTCAGACAGAAAATCTGAAGCTTTCTTT
CDR3 protein: CASQMSDRKSEAFF
clone size: .
D gene: .
V gene: TRBV19
J gene: TRBJ1-1

CDR3 DNA: TGTGCCAGCACTCGCGTCGCGGTCGACGGCTACACCTTC
CDR3 protein: CASTRVAVDGYTF
clone size: .
D gene: .
V gene: TRBV5-6
J gene: TRBJ1-2

CDR3 DNA: TGTGCCAGCAGCCGTACTGAAAACACTGAAGCTTTCTTT
CDR3 protein: CASSRTENTEAFF
clone size: .
D gene: .
V gene: TRBV7-9
J gene: TRBJ1-1

CDR3 DNA: TGTGCCAGCAGCTTAGATAGGGACGGCGAGCAGTACTTC
CDR3 protein: CASSLDRDGEQYF
clone size: .
D gene: .
V gene: TRBV7-8
J gene: TRBJ2-7

CDR3 DNA: TGTGCCAGCAGTAGGGACAGGGGGCCGAGTCAGCCCCAGCATTTT
CDR3 protein: CASSRDRGPSQPQHF
clone size: .
D gene: TRBD1
V gene: TRBV4-2
J gene: TRBJ1-5

CDR3 DNA: TGTGCCAGCAGTTTAAGTAGTCATTTTAATGGCTACACCTTC
CDR3 protein: CASSLSSHFNGYTF
clone size: .
D gene: .
V gene: TRBV28
J gene: TRBJ1-2

CDR3 DNA: TGTGCCAGCAGCCCCTGGACAGGCGGGGAGCTGTTTTTT
CDR3 protein: CASSPWTGGELFF
clone size: .
D gene: TRBD1
V gene: TRBV9
J gene: TRBJ2-2

CDR3 DNA: TGTGCCAGCAGCTTAGGTAGCGGATGGGTTTTAGAGCAGTACTTC
CDR3 protein: CASSLGSGWVLEQYF
clone size: .
D gene: .
V gene: TRBV11-2
J gene: TRBJ2-7

CDR3 DNA: TGCGCCAGCAGCTTGGCCGCTAGCTCCTACGAGCAGTACTTC
CDR3 protein: CASSLAASSYEQYF
clone size: .
D gene: .
V gene: TRBV5-1
J gene: TRBJ2-7

CDR3 DNA: TGCGCCAGCAGCTTGGCCGGGGTTAGCACTGAAGCTTTCTTT
CDR3 protein: CASSLAGVSTEAFF
clone size: .
D gene: .
V gene: TRBV5-1
J gene: TRBJ1-1

CDR3 DNA: TGTGCCAGCAGCTCCCTCGGCGGGGTAGCGGGGGGCACAGATACGCAGTATTTT
CDR3 protein: CASSSLGGVAGGTDTQYF
clone size: .
D gene: TRBD2
V gene: TRBV7-6
J gene: TRBJ2-3

CDR3 DNA: TGTGCCAGCACCTTATCGGGTCAGGGTGATTACGGCTACACCTTC
CDR3 protein: CASTLSGQGDYGYTF
clone size: .
D gene: .
V gene: TRBV6-1
J gene: TRBJ1-2

CDR3 DNA: TGTGCCAGCAGTTACAGGGGGCTGACGAACACTGAAGCTTTCTTT
CDR3 protein: CASSYRGLTNTEAFF
clone size: .
D gene: TRBD1
V gene: TRBV6-5
J gene: TRBJ1-1

CDR3 DNA: TGTGCCAGCAGAGTCTGGACAGGGAACACTGAAGCTTTCTTT
CDR3 protein: CASRVWTGNTEAFF
clone size: .
D gene: TRBD1
V gene: TRBV7-9
J gene: TRBJ1-1

CDR3 DNA: TGTGCCAGCAGCCTCGGACAGGGTATCCGAGGCAATCAGCCCCAGCATTTT
CDR3 protein: CASSLGQGIRGNQPQHF
clone size: .
D gene: TRBD1
V gene: TRBV7-2
J gene: TRBJ1-5

CDR3 DNA: TGTGCCAGCAGTGACTCGATTTCTGGGGAAGCTTTCTTT
CDR3 protein: CASSDSISGEAFF
clone size: once
D gene: .
V gene: TRBV6-4
J gene: TRBJ1-1

CDR3 DNA: TGTGCCAGTAGTGTGCGACTAGGTTTGGGAGAGACCCAGTACTTC
CDR3 protein: CASSVRLGLGETQYF
clone size: .
D gene: .
V gene: TRBV19
J gene: TRBJ2-5

CDR3 DNA: TGTGCCAGCAGCCGTAGGGAGGGGCCTCAGCCCCAGCATTTT
CDR3 protein: CASSRREGPQPQHF
clone size: .
D gene: .
V gene: TRBV9
J gene: TRBJ1-5

CDR3 DNA: TGTGCCAGCAGTCCGCGTGGGCGCAGGGAACTCACGGGAAACACCATATATTTT
CDR3 protein: CASSPRGRRELTGNTIYF
clone size: .
D gene: .
V gene: TRBV7-2
J gene: TRBJ1-3

CDR3 DNA: TGCGCCAGCAGTCAGGGGTGGGGCTATGGCTACACCTTC
CDR3 protein: CASSQGWGYGYTF
clone size: .
D gene: .
V gene: TRBV5-1
J gene: TRBJ1-2

CDR3 DNA: TGTGCCAGCAGCGTAGCGTTGAACACTGAAGCTTTCTTT
CDR3 protein: CASSVALNTEAFF
clone size: .
D gene: .
V gene: TRBV9
J gene: TRBJ1-1

CDR3 DNA: TGTGCCAGCTCACCCCTCAGTCTAGCGGGGGTGTGGGATACGCAGTATTTT
CDR3 protein: CASSPLSLAGVWDTQYF
clone size: .
D gene: TRBD2
V gene: TRBV18
J gene: TRBJ2-3

CDR3 DNA: TGTGCCAGCAGCCCAACAGGGAGCAATCAGCCCCAGCATTTT
CDR3 protein: CASSPTGSNQPQHF
clone size: .
D gene: .
V gene: TRBV27
J gene: TRBJ1-5

CDR3 DNA: TGTGCCAGCAGCCCCCCAGGGACGAACACTGAAGCTTTCTTT
CDR3 protein: CASSPPGTNTEAFF
clone size: .
D gene: .
V gene: TRBV7-2
J gene: TRBJ1-1

CDR3 DNA: TGTGCCAGCAGTTACACGGTTAATGAAAAACTGTTTTTT
CDR3 protein: CASSYTVNEKLFF
clone size: .
D gene: .
V gene: TRBV6-6
J gene: TRBJ1-4

CDR3 DNA: TGTGCCACCAGCAGTATGAAACGGGACCAAAGGGTTGAACTGTTTTTT
CDR3 protein: CATSSMKRDQRVELFF
clone size: .
D gene: .
V gene: TRBV15
J gene: TRBJ1-4

CDR3 DNA: TGTGCCAGCTTTCGAGATGGCTACACCTTC
CDR3 protein: CASFRDGYTF
clone size: .
D gene: .
V gene: TRBV7-2
J gene: TRBJ1-2

CDR3 DNA: TGTGCCAGCAGCCATACATTGGGGAGCTCCTACAATGAGCAGTTCTTC
CDR3 protein: CASSHTLGSSYNEQFF
clone size: .
D gene: .
V gene: TRBV7-9
J gene: TRBJ2-1

CDR3 DNA: TGTGCCAGCCGGTTAAGAGAGACCCAGTACTTC
CDR3 protein: CASRLRETQYF
clone size: .
D gene: .
V gene: TRBV27
J gene: TRBJ2-5

CDR3 DNA: TGTGCCAGCAGCGTAGTAGGGGCTAATGAGCAGTTCTTC
CDR3 protein: CASSVVGANEQFF
clone size: .
D gene: .
V gene: TRBV9
J gene: TRBJ2-1

CDR3 DNA: TGTGCCAGCAGCCAGGCCGTGATCGGGAGATCGGAGACCCAGTACTTC
CDR3 protein: CASSQAVIGRSETQYF
clone size: .
D gene: .
V gene: TRBV4-2
J gene: TRBJ2-5

CDR3 DNA: TGCAGCGTTACTCGGGACCTCACAGATACGCAGTATTTT
CDR3 protein: CSVTRDLTDTQYF
clone size: .
D gene: .
V gene: TRBV29-1
J gene: TRBJ2-3

CDR3 DNA: TGTGCCAGCAGTGCAGGGATGGTAGGCACTGAAGCTTTCTTT
CDR3 protein: CASSAGMVGTEAFF
clone size: .
D gene: .
V gene: TRBV2
J gene: TRBJ1-1

CDR3 DNA: TGTGCCAGCAGCGCCGGTGGTGCGCGCCAGTACTTC
CDR3 protein: CASSAGGARQYF
clone size: .
D gene: .
V gene: TRBV13
J gene: TRBJ2-7

CDR3 DNA: TGTGCCAGCATAATGGACCTAGCCAAAAACATTCAGTACTTC
CDR3 protein: CASIMDLAKNIQYF
clone size: .
D gene: .
V gene: TRBV2
J gene: TRBJ2-4

CDR3 DNA: TGTGCCTGGAGTGTATATGGGGGGGGCACTGAAGCTTTCTTT
CDR3 protein: CAWSVYGGGTEAFF
clone size: .
D gene: .
V gene: TRBV30
J gene: TRBJ1-1

CDR3 DNA: TGTGCCAGCAGTTATAGCGGGAGAGAGAAGGAGCAGTACTTC
CDR3 protein: CASSYSGREKEQYF
clone size: once
D gene: TRBD2
V gene: TRBV6-1
J gene: TRBJ2-7

CDR3 DNA: TGTGCCAGTAGCCGCCCGGGACGGGACTATGGCTACACCTTC
CDR3 protein: CASSRPGRDYGYTF
clone size: .
D gene: .
V gene: TRBV19
J gene: TRBJ1-2

CDR3 DNA: TGTGCCAGCAGCCAGGGAGGGGAAGCTTTCTTT
CDR3 protein: CASSQGGEAFF
clone size: .
D gene: .
V gene: TRBV6-5
J gene: TRBJ1-1

CDR3 DNA: TGCGCCAGCAGCCAAGACGCTCGGGGGGCGATCTACGAGCAGTACTTC
CDR3 protein: CASSQDARGAIYEQYF
clone size: .
D gene: .
V gene: TRBV4-3
J gene: TRBJ2-7

CDR3 DNA: TGTGCCAGCAGCTTAGCGACAGGTGTTGGCGAGCAGTACTTC
CDR3 protein: CASSLATGVGEQYF
clone size: .
D gene: .
V gene: TRBV7-6
J gene: TRBJ2-7

CDR3 DNA: TGTGCCAGCAGTTTGCGGCCGGCCTCCCCCTACGAGCAGTACTTC
CDR3 protein: CASSLRPASPYEQYF
clone size: .
D gene: .
V gene: TRBV27
J gene: TRBJ2-7

CDR3 DNA: TGTGCCAGCTCACCCGATCGAAGCAATCAGCCCCAGCATTTT
CDR3 protein: CASSPDRSNQPQHF
clone size: .
D gene: .
V gene: TRBV18
J gene: TRBJ1-5

CDR3 DNA: TGTGCCAGCAGCAAAGATCACAGGAAGAACACTGAAGCTTTCTTT
CDR3 protein: CASSKDHRKNTEAFF
clone size: .
D gene: .
V gene: TRBV21-1
J gene: TRBJ1-1

CDR3 DNA: TGTGCCAGCAGAGACGGGAGGGGGAACACTGAAGCTTTCTTT
CDR3 protein: CASRDGRGNTEAFF
clone size: .
D gene: .
V gene: TRBV28
J gene: TRBJ1-1

CDR3 DNA: TGTGCCAGCAGCTCCGACAGGGGGCGTTCAGAGACCCAGTACTTC
CDR3 protein: CASSSDRGRSETQYF
clone size: .
D gene: TRBD1
V gene: TRBV11-1
J gene: TRBJ2-5

CDR3 DNA: TGTGCCAGCAGCTTAGCAGCTGGGGGCACAGATACGCAGTATTTT
CDR3 protein: CASSLAAGGTDTQYF
clone size: .
D gene: .
V gene: TRBV7-6
J gene: TRBJ2-3